This TCR beta chain was documented in a study of blood T cell repertoires in COVID-19. Study-level background: Both acute and convalescent COVID-19 samples were obtained from the United States, Italy and Spain. Nucleic acid was either cDNA or gDNA, and it came from T cells, B-cell-depleted T cells, or PBMCs.

Source study methods: By means of reference gene primer amplification, nucleated cell counts were estimated. Libraries were prepared by immunoSEQ multiplex PCR; TCRdb keeps only in-frame clonotypes and omits some of them. V and J calls and clone size come straight from that table; D and trimming were deduced from the DNA. The table lists fewer than 200,000 clones, around 85% of them singletons, with approximately 1.1% in the top ten. From germline, CDR1 is GTSNPN and CDR2 SVGIG (reference sequence). The CDR3 has 16 amino acids. Trimming cost V 3 bases and J 4 bases; bases outside gene matches: 10. Material for sequencing was peripheral blood. This clonotype was obtained from a man aged 55-75 years who had recovered from COVID-19. V gene TRBV30 combines with J gene TRBJ1-4, with 8 bases aligning to TRBD1. The CDR3 loop is CAWRALPGGGNEKLFF. The CDR3 coding sequence is TGTGCCTGGAGGGCACTCCCAGGGGGCGGTAATGAAAAACTGTTTTTT.